The clone carrying this TCR beta chain was counted between two and nine times. Every donor, a Caucasian adult, lived in Nashville, Tennessee. This specimen belongs to a study of shared clonotypes between healthy human individuals. Germline V gene lookup returns CDR1 GTSNPN and CDR2 SVGIG (reference sequence). The CDR3 extends over 12 amino acids. V trimming: 2 bases; J trimming: 10 bases; junction bases outside the gene matches: 6. Sequencing used immunoSEQ multiplex PCR; TCRdb keeps in-frame clones, though not all of them. In the table there are about 460,000 clones, over 60% of which are singletons.

This receptor was obtained from a woman between 40 and 50 years old in good health. Some clones in this sample may be carry-over from other donors' samples. The sequencing input was PBMCs. The gene calls are TRBV30 and TRBJ1-2, with TRBD1 matching over 8 bases. DNA of the CDR3: TGTGCCTGGAGTCTGGGACAGGTCGACTACACCTTC. Its protein is CAWSLGQVDYTF.